This TCR beta chain was recorded in a study of cytomegalovirus exposure and HLA in healthy donors (dated by TCRdb to 2016 to 2017). General notes on the study: In an earlier analysis of some 610 of the donors, approximately 260 Gb of sequence data and approximately 120 million unique TCR beta sequences from 180 million or so T cells were reported. Of the approximately 400 genotyped donors, about 80% fell in the genetic ancestry cluster associated with self-reported Caucasian donors. An earlier analysis of 587 of the donors used high-throughput TCR beta sequencing to judge whether each TCR beta V gene segment behaved as functional or pseudogenic. Along with the roughly 670-subject first cohort, a separate validation cohort of about 110 different subjects was used. The study aimed to test whether cataloging public T cell receptors could reveal signatures of past pathogen exposure. High-throughput TCR immunosequencing, statistical association of individual TCRs with disease status, and machine learning were combined to predict cytomegalovirus infection status. The T cell repertoires of around 670 subjects were profiled by immunosequencing and related to cytomegalovirus serostatus. A later analysis re-analyzed previously published TCR beta repertoires from 500 to 700 donors and added high-resolution HLA genotyping to study TCR occurrence patterns. On average, around 240,000 unique TCR beta nucleotide sequences were sequenced per donor among about 400 genotyped donors of the cohort, with roughly 19% of those sequences being non-productive. The number of donors typed differed by locus, with about 629-630 for A, B, C, DRB1 and DQB1, roughly 520 for DQA1, approximately 580 for DPA1, and some 450 for DPB1. Class I and class II HLA loci were covered by the typing at four-digit resolution. In a later genetic analysis, genome-wide SNP genotypes for about 55% of the 666 donors were used, and that subset was treated as a discovery cohort. Donor age, sex, ethnicity and CMV serostatus were compiled together with the repertoire data. In the later analysis, no new phenotypic data were used to find candidate immune exposures; instead, reliance was placed on TCR beta sequences and their occurrence across donors. An early release that covered approximately 600 HLA-typed donors contained approximately 300 gigabases of sequencing data and roughly 84 million unique TCR sequences. Every discovery cohort repertoire had been produced on one sequencing platform. Because of strong linkage in the cohort, roughly five DR-DQ haplotypes were treated as single units for association and clustering.

Study-wide conclusions, independent of this receptor: Several of the top co-occurrence clusters appeared to be linked to parvovirus B19, influenza, CMV and Epstein-Barr virus, according to a later analysis. The study listed 170 or so TCR beta chains as associated with cytomegalovirus. In a later analysis, 16,951 TCR beta sequences were associated with specific HLA alleles at a false discovery rate of 0.05. In a later analysis, the rate of TCR association differed among HLA loci, with DRB1 alleles having the most associated TCRs and HLA-C alleles having the fewest. Because counts were too low, 15 to 20 rarely observed V segments, including chromosome 9 orphons, were excluded from the earlier analysis of fewer than 650 of the donors. A few of the identified cytomegalovirus-associated TCR beta chains were confirmed in vitro to be specific for cytomegalovirus antigens. HLA typing was unavailable for some donors at each locus, so association tests used only the typed subset. A later genetic analysis reported fewer N-insertions in productive TCRs among donors in an Asian-associated ancestry cluster than the roughly 620-donor mean. A further reported finding was that TCR beta sequences accurately predicted the HLA-A and HLA-B alleles for most subjects in the first cohort. Sequencing depth was assumed to be roughly uniform across donors in the presence/absence analyses, though that assumption may not hold. Only TCR beta chains were sequenced in this cohort, and the absence of alpha or paired-chain data limited detectable features. Most TCR sequences were seen in very few donors, while some public TCRs were found in many individuals. Strong co-occurrence of HLA alleles, especially DR and DQ, made assigning TCR associations to individual alleles difficult. The 87-base-pair reads could not distinguish some IMGT-functional V segments, including TRBV6-2 and TRBV6-3, so those segments were excluded. A later analysis found that most CMV-associated TCR beta chains appeared HLA-restricted, with HLA associations seemingly driven largely by CMV exposure. The authors suggested that the approach could potentially be extended to other disease states and immunological phenotypes. A group of highly shared sequence variants was considered likely to be a technical artifact of the sequencing pipeline. In an earlier analysis of about 550 of the donors, most TCR beta V segments were observed in productive rearrangements about 90% or about 30% of the time, broadly matching IMGT annotations. Correlated functional status among segregating V segments might reflect linkage disequilibrium, but an unknown experimental factor could not be ruled out. The only immune exposure information available for the cohort was CMV serostatus. An association between a missense DCLRE1C variant and V-gene and J-gene trimming of TCR beta chains was found in a later genetic analysis and replicated in an independent cohort. A later analysis found that HLA-associated TCR beta chains were more clonally expanded and had lower generation probabilities than equally common non-associated chains. Cytomegalovirus status was reported to be diagnosed by the classifier with high specificity and sensitivity in both the original and validation cohorts.

A word on this clone: It lacks a known antigen. Nothing much larger sits one base from this clone, and base qualities are not available.

The receptor library was made with the immunoSEQ multiplex PCR assay. A mixture of 60 forward primers for TCR Vbeta segments and 13 reverse primers for TCR Jbeta segments was used in the multiplex PCR. Amplification of the CDR3 region of rearranged TCR beta genes was performed with a multiplex PCR assay on genomic DNA. The Illumina HiSeq System was used to sequence the amplified TCR beta libraries as 87-base-pair reads. Per the authors' processing: In a later analysis, 70 million to 95 million unique TCR beta chains were counted across the approximately 640 repertoires, and approximately 9.9 million of these chains were shared by at least two donors. To remove PCR and sequencing errors, raw reads were error-corrected and collapsed into unique sequences using a nearest-neighbor algorithm that merged closely related sequences. Alignment of CDR3 sequences to IMGT reference sequences was used to assign V, D and J gene segments. For a sequence to be retained, at least a six-nucleotide match to both a V gene segment and a J gene segment was required. Rearrangements were classified as productive when the CDR3 lacked stop codons and remained in frame with V and J, and all other rearrangements were classified as non-productive. CDR3 was defined by IMGT convention, running from the second conserved V-encoded cysteine to the conserved J-encoded phenylalanine. The earlier analysis of approximately 500 of the donors excluded sequences that lacked an unambiguous match to a single V gene segment. An earlier analysis of several hundred of the donors called V segments functional above 56.7% productive rearrangements and segregating when the between-donor standard deviation exceeded 5%. A statistical classification framework was built for diagnosing cytomegalovirus status from the catalog of TCR beta chain sequences. In a later analysis, TCR nucleotide sequences were compared against IMGT/GENE-DB human TR gene sequences so that V and J genes could be assigned. In a later analysis, CDR3 sequences and most-parsimonious VDJ recombination scenarios were assigned using the TCRdist pipeline. In a later analysis, each TCR beta chain was defined by its CDR3 amino acid sequence together with its V-gene family, and reads without a unique V-gene family were excluded. As a way to deal with suspected cross-contamination and a sequencing artifact, a later analysis dropped nearly 600 nucleotide sequences that were highly shared and had low generation probability. A later analysis calculated a clonal expansion index for each public chain from normalized within-repertoire ranks of inferred template counts. Generation probabilities in a later analysis came from a VDJ recombination model fitted to out-of-frame rearrangements, and those results were checked against IGoR. A later analysis scored TCR-TCR, TCR-HLA and TCR-CMV co-occurrence with hypergeometric tests, applying a repertoire-size bias correction to TCR pairs. To estimate false discovery rates, a later analysis permuted the HLA or CMV assignments 20 times. In a later analysis, co-occurring TCRs were grouped using DBSCAN, with TCRdist sequence similarity added in when clustering inside HLA-allele-positive subsets. For co-occurrence clustering, repertoires with fewer than 30,000 or more than 120,000 public chains were excluded, along with about five repertoires with anomalous nucleotide sharing. Entries here come from immuneACCESS through TCRdb and include only in-frame sequences with V and J called. Some clones fail to appear in such tables; in the studies checked, an unresolved V gene covers under half of the shortfall, and the cause of the remainder is unknown. That table gives V, J and clone size, and the DNA gave D and trimming. Present in this sample are approximately 180,000 clones, over 70% of which were seen just once. Together, the top ten hold more than 3.5% of the sample.

The CDR3 holds 15 amino acids from the cysteine to the phenylalanine. The retained sequence is limited to the CDR3, 45 bases, with the frame set at the first base. The germline V gene sets CDR1 to MDHEN and CDR2 to SYDVKM. A distance of 18 bases separates the germline ends of V and J, which lose 4 bases and 6 bases respectively. The cohort was made up of roughly 670 healthy bone marrow donors. Cohort members were all nominally healthy when sampled, although unrecorded immune exposures were likely present. The donor was CMV seropositive and was included in the group of almost 300 seropositive cohort members. A peripheral blood sample was collected from each donor, and TCR beta sequencing was performed on peripheral blood mononuclear cells. The Qiagen DNeasy Blood Extraction Kit was used to extract genomic DNA from the blood cell samples.

The source material was PBMCs. This chain is built from TRBV28 and TRBJ1-1; there is no confident call for the D gene. The source is a woman aged 60 to 75 in good health and CMV-seropositive. The DNA sequence is TGTGCCAGCAGTTCCGCTTCGGGGAAGCGAGCTGAAGCTTTCTTT. Its coded protein is CASSSASGKRAEAFF.